These 20 T cell receptor beta chains share one sample of origin, sequenced in a study of cytomegalovirus exposure and HLA in healthy donors. PCR used 60 Vbeta primers and 13 Jbeta primers. Sequencing was performed with immunoSEQ multiplex PCR; in TCRdb, only in-frame clones are kept and a portion is missing. This sample has roughly 160,000 clones, with 75% to 90% found just once. The sample was PBMCs. The receptors shown here come from a boy between 2 and 10 years old in good health and CMV-seronegative.

The chain combines TRBV5-1 with TRBJ2-3, with 7 bases fitting TRBD1. Germline CDR1 reads SGHRS; CDR2 reads YFSETQ. The length of the CDR3 is 17 residues. The J segment lost 2 bases and the V segment lost 3 bases, leaving 12 bases of the junction unmatched. CDR3: CASSSNFRDSYTDTQYF. For the CDR3, the DNA is TGCGCCAGCAGCTCGAATTTCCGGGACAGCTACACAGATACGCAGTATTTT.

This chain uses TRBV10-1 with TRBJ2-7; perhaps TRBD1 as D (7 bases). V was cut by 4 bases and J by 2 bases, with 12 bases left in between. The CDR3 is made up of 14 amino acids. Per germline, CDR1 WNHNN and CDR2 SYGVQD (reference sequence). Here the CDR3 reads CASSGQGLTYEQYF. The CDR3 coding sequence is TGCGCCAGCAGTGGACAGGGACTTACCTACGAGCAGTACTTC.

The CDR3, as DNA: TGTGCCAGCAGCAAAGAAGGGGTGGCCGGGAGCAATCAGCCCCAGCATTTT. This gives the protein CASSKEGVAGSNQPQHF. This chain uses TRBV21-1 with TRBJ1-5; the table calls TRBD1, which could not be checked here. TRBV21-1 is tagged as a pseudogene. This CDR3 is built from 17 residues.

V usage is TRBV10-3 and J usage is TRBJ2-7; D is perhaps TRBD1 (6 bases). Germline lookup yields CDR1 ENHRY and CDR2 SYGVKD. V lost 3 bases to trimming and J lost 0 bases, with 9 bases between them. The CDR3 has 14 amino acids. The DNA for the CDR3 is TGTGCCATCAGTGATTGGGACAACTCCTACGAGCAGTACGTC. The encoded protein is CAISDWDNSYEQYV.

This clone was picked up a small number of times. V gene TRBV5-1 combines with J gene TRBJ2-5, with TRBD2 matching over 12 bases. This CDR3 contains 14 residues. J was trimmed by 9 bases and V by 3 bases; bases with no gene match: 6. Germline lookup yields CDR1 SGHRS and CDR2 YFSETQ. The CDR3 bases are TGCGCCAGCAGCTCGACTAGCGGGGGAGGTGCCCAGTACTTC. Translation gives CASSSTSGGGAQYF. Full variable domain (outside the CDR3, taken from reference TRBV5-1 and TRBJ2-5): KAGVTQTPRYLIKTRGQQVTLSCSPISGHRSVSWYQQTPGQGLQFLFEYFSETQRNKGNFPGRFSGRQFSNSRSEMNVSTLELGDSALYLCASSSTSGGGAQYFGPGTRLLVL.

V and J are TRBV5-4 and TRBJ2-3; 9 nucleotides line up with TRBD2. This CDR3 has 15 amino acids. Trimming at V came to 2 bases and at J to 4 bases, leaving 5 bases not matched to a gene. CDR1 and CDR2 (germline): SGHNT, YYREEE (reference sequence). Written as DNA, the CDR3 is TGTGCCAGCAGCTTTGGCGGGGGGGCCCCAGATACGCAGTATTTT. This gives the protein CASSFGGGAPDTQYF.

Details on this clone: The germline gene is not matched at one end of the junction; a read error may be the cause. The V gene is TRBV7-9, the J gene TRBJ2-2, with a tentative D call TRBD2 (5 bases). Germline V gene sequence: CDR1 SEHNR, CDR2 FQNEAQ (reference sequence). The CDR3 loop spans 14 amino acids. The CDR3 loop reads CSSSGRGNTGELFF. CDR3 nucleotide sequence: TGTTCCAGCAGTGGCCGGGGGAACACCGGGGAGCTGTTTTTT.

This rearrangement joins TRBV18 to TRBJ1-2, with D tentatively TRBD1 (6 bases). CDR1 is KGHSH and CDR2 is LQKENI in the germline V gene. V gave up 2 bases and J gave up 4 bases, with 17 bases separating them. The CDR3 extends over 16 amino acids. The CDR3 here is CASSPMRQGSTYGYTF. The DNA of the CDR3 is TGTGCCAGCTCACCAATGAGGCAGGGGTCGACCTATGGCTACACCTTC.

With regard to this clone: The germline gene is not matched at one end of the junction; a read error may be the cause. The genes are TRBV30 and TRBJ1-4, with a tentative D call TRBD1 (5 bases). CDR1 is GTSNPN and CDR2 is SVGIG in the germline V gene (reference sequence). The CDR3 contains 10 residues. The DNA of the CDR3 is TGTGCCTGGAGCTCTGTGGGACTGCATTTT. It is translated as CAWSSVGLHF. Together with reference TRBV30 and TRBJ1-4, the CDR3 gives the full variable domain: SQTIHQWPATLVQPVGSPLSLECTVEGTSNPNLYWYRQAAGRGLQLLFYSVGIGQISSEVPQNLSASRPQDRQFILSSKKLLLSDSGFYLCAWSSVGLHFGSGTQLSVL.

In regard to this clone: Other DNA sequences in the same sample also yield this CDR3. This chain links TRBV6-5 with TRBJ1-2; D is perhaps TRBD1 (6 bases). From germline, CDR1 is MNHEY and CDR2 SVGAGI. This CDR3 is built from 14 residues. With 0 bases removed from V and 4 bases from J, the gap between germline ends came to 9 bases. CDR3 region: CASSYSAGAYGYTF. The CDR3 DNA is TGTGCCAGCAGTTACTCTGCAGGGGCCTATGGCTACACCTTC.

The chain uses TRBV28 and TRBJ2-7; TRBD1 is a possible D gene (6 bases). The CDR3 is 18 residues long. The germline V gene has CDR1 MDHEN and CDR2 SYDVKM. V gave up 5 bases and J gave up 0 bases, with 23 bases separating them. The CDR3 spells CASSQYWTDRSPSYEQYF. In nucleotides, the CDR3 is TGTGCCAGCAGTCAATACTGGACCGACAGGTCTCCCTCCTACGAGCAGTACTTC.

CDR3 nucleotides: TGTGCCAGTAGTAACACGGGACAGGGCCTTAACTATGGCTACACCTTC. This gives the protein CASSNTGQGLNYGYTF. The chain recombines TRBV19 with TRBJ1-2, with 9 positions matching TRBD1. Germline trimming cut 4 bases from V and 1 base from J; bases unmatched to any gene: 7. Germline CDR1 reads LNHDA; CDR2 reads SQIVND (reference sequence). This CDR3 has 16 amino acids.

The rearrangement uses TRBV9 and TRBJ2-7, with 13 bases that match TRBD2. The V segment lost 0 bases and the J segment 3 bases; nucleotides outside the gene matches: 3. The CDR3 has 16 residues. Germline CDR1 SGDLS, CDR2 YYNGEE. The chain's CDR3 is CASSVGLAGGSYEQYF. The CDR3 coding sequence is TGTGCCAGCAGCGTAGGACTAGCGGGAGGAAGCTACGAGCAGTACTTC.

The genes are TRBV6-4 and TRBJ2-1; 10 nucleotides match TRBD2. There are 14 residues in the CDR3. Germline lookup yields CDR1 MRHNA and CDR2 SNTAGT. V lost 7 bases, J lost 5 bases, and 5 bases stayed unmatched. Written as DNA, the CDR3 is TGTGCCAGCAAAACTAGCGGGGCCAACAATGAGCAGTTCTTC. Its translation is CASKTSGANNEQFF.

The chain is built from TRBV6-1 and TRBJ2-1, with TRBD1 matching 7 bases. J lost 4 bases, V lost 9 bases, and 3 bases had no gene match. The CDR3 has 12 residues. Germline assignment: CDR1 MNHNS and CDR2 SASEGT. The CDR3 reads CASTGVYNEQFF. The CDR3 DNA sequence: TGTGCCAGTACAGGGGTTTACAATGAGCAGTTCTTC.

The rearrangement links TRBV5-6 to TRBJ2-5, with 11 bases that match TRBD2. Germline trimming cut 5 bases from V and 3 bases from J; bases unmatched to any gene: 3. Germline lookup yields CDR1 SGHDT and CDR2 YYEEEE. This CDR3 contains 14 residues. This chain's CDR3 is CASSMGLAEETQYF. In DNA, the CDR3 is TGTGCCAGCAGTATGGGACTAGCGGAAGAGACCCAGTACTTC.

This CDR3 reads CASSGGTFSYNEQFF. Here the CDR3 DNA reads TGTGCCAGCAGCGGTGGGACATTCTCCTACAATGAGCAGTTCTTC. V and J are TRBV13 and TRBJ2-1, with a tentative D call TRBD1 (6 bases). The CDR3 is 15 amino acids. Germline V CDR1 and CDR2: PRHDT, FYEKMQ (reference sequence). V was pared by 5 bases and J by 0 bases, with 11 bases between.

Only one count was recorded for this clone. V gene TRBV18 combines with J gene TRBJ2-7; 7 bases align to TRBD2. From germline, CDR1 is KGHSH and CDR2 LQKENI. Trimming at V came to 3 bases and at J to 5 bases, leaving 1 base not matched to a gene. The CDR3 has 12 amino acids. The CDR3 nucleotides are TGTGCCAGCTCACCCGGGGGGAACGAGCAGTACGTC. Protein product: CASSPGGNEQYV.

This chain connects TRBV28 to TRBJ2-7, with 8 bases fitting TRBD1. The CDR3 consists of 13 residues. With 8 bases clipped from V and 0 bases from J, the junction kept 3 bases outside the gene matches. CDR1 and CDR2 from the germline V gene are MDHEN and SYDVKM. This CDR3 reads CASRGTGSYEQYV. CDR3 in DNA: TGTGCCAGCCGCGGGACAGGCTCCTACGAGCAGTACGTC.

V usage is TRBV6-5 and J usage is TRBJ1-5; TRBD1 is a possible D gene (5 bases). Germline loops: CDR1 MNHEY, CDR2 SVGAGI. The CDR3 has 13 amino acids. Trimming stripped 8 bases from V and 4 bases from J, with 12 bases between. CDR3 coding DNA: TGTGCCAGCGGGAAAAGGACAAATCAGCCCCAGCATTTT. Translation gives CASGKRTNQPQHF.